The present T cell receptor beta chain was sequenced within a study of identical twins. Study observations and caveats: There was an excess of low generation probability in the out-of-frame alpha sequences that twins shared. The abundant beta clonotypes from cord blood had fewer insertions, and memory repertoires had none of this.

On this clonotype itself: Its specificity is unknown.

There were only healthy Caucasians among the donors. Template switching supplied a universal primer site; unique molecular identifiers were carried on the cDNA. TCRdb analysed the 5' RACE reads with MiXCR anew, one entry per CDR3 protein. The table has 410,000 or so distinct CDR3 sequences, roughly 20% seen once. The germline V gene has CDR1 SGHNT and CDR2 YYREEE (reference sequence). CDR3 length: 16 residues. V dropped 0 bases and J dropped 2; count of bases not matched to a gene: 2. Sequencing was performed on naive T cells sorted from blood. This clonotype was sampled from a man in his fifties or sixties in good health. The V and J genes are TRBV5-4 and TRBJ1-6; 7 positions match TRBD1. The DNA of the CDR3 is TGTGCCAGCAGCTTGGAAGGGGGCGCCTATAATTCACCCCTCCACTTT. Translation: CASSLEGGAYNSPLHF.